The 12 T cell receptor beta chains given below trace back to one sample, sequenced in a study of shared clonotypes between healthy human individuals. Profiling relied on immunoSEQ multiplex PCR, and the TCRdb table lists in-frame clones only, not all of them. The data hold 550,000 to 750,000 clones, with less than 97% observed a single time. Naive CD8 cells, CD45RO-negative and positively selected for CCR7, excluded terminally differentiated effector memory CD45RA+ cells. Sample: naive CD8+ T cells sorted from blood. The receptors were gathered from a woman younger than 45 in good health.

The gene calls are TRBV7-2 and TRBJ2-7, with 12 bases lining up with TRBD2. The junction had 13 bases not matched to a gene; V was cut back by 5 bases and J by 5 bases. The CDR3 extends over 17 amino acids. Germline loops: CDR1 SGHTA, CDR2 FQGNSA. CDR3 residues: CASSPGLAGPLMNEQYF. For the CDR3, the DNA is TGTGCCAGCAGCCCCGGACTAGCGGGACCTCTGATGAACGAGCAGTACTTC.

This chain uses TRBV5-6 with TRBJ2-1; the D gene is possibly TRBD2 (6 bases). The V gene lost 4 bases and the J gene lost 2 bases, with 16 bases spanning the gap. CDR1 and CDR2 from the germline V gene are SGHDT and YYEEEE. The CDR3 is made up of 16 amino acids. This CDR3 reads CASSEHTRGPYNEQFF. For the CDR3, the DNA is TGTGCCAGCAGCGAGCATACGCGGGGTCCCTACAATGAGCAGTTCTTC.

The chain recombines TRBV11-2 with TRBJ2-7; D call uncertain. Germline V gene sequence: CDR1 SGHAT, CDR2 FQNNGV. V was clipped by 3 bases and J by 5 bases, with 11 bases between them. This CDR3 comprises 13 residues. The CDR3, as DNA: TGTGCCAGCAGCTTGGAGTTTTTTAACGAGCAGTACTTC. Translating gives CASSLEFFNEQYF.

The rearrangement uses TRBV19 and TRBJ2-1; 7 bases are shared with TRBD2. Germline V gene lookup returns CDR1 LNHDA and CDR2 SQIVND (reference sequence). J lost 3 bases, V lost 1 base, and 3 bases had no gene match. The CDR3 is 15 amino acids. The CDR3 spells CASSIGGDYYNEQFF. Here the CDR3 DNA reads TGTGCCAGTAGTATAGGCGGGGACTACTACAATGAGCAGTTCTTC.

Concerning this clone: The same CDR3 also results from other DNA sequences found in this sample. The chain employs TRBV7-9 and TRBJ1-5; possibly TRBD1 for D (6 bases). This CDR3 spans 14 amino acids. CDR1 is SEHNR, CDR2 FQNEAQ, per germline (reference sequence). Trimming stripped 6 bases from V and 1 base from J, with 10 bases between. CDR3 amino acids: CASSKGGSNQPQHF. The DNA for the CDR3 is TGTGCCAGCAGTAAGGGGGGGAGCAATCAGCCCCAGCATTTT.

This sequence joins TRBV11-3 and TRBJ2-5, with no clear D. This CDR3 has 11 residues. Per germline, CDR1 SGHNT and CDR2 YENEEA. Deletions cut 4 bases from V and 6 bases from J, with 6 bases between. CDR3 protein: CASSSGQTQYF. As DNA, the CDR3 is TGTGCCAGCAGCTCCGGGCAGACCCAGTACTTC.

The genes are TRBV7-8 and TRBJ1-5, with 10 positions matching TRBD1. Trimming cost V 5 bases and J 4 bases; bases outside gene matches: 11. Germline loops: CDR1 SGHVS, CDR2 FQNEAQ. CDR3 length: 17 residues. CDR3 loop: CASSRRPGQGKNQPQHF. CDR3 bases: TGTGCCAGCAGCAGAAGACCGGGACAGGGGAAAAATCAGCCCCAGCATTTT.

This sequence joins TRBV7-9 and TRBJ2-3, with a weak D call TRBD1 (6 bases). V lost 5 bases, J lost 2 bases, and 17 bases lay in between. The CDR3 totals 16 residues. The germline V gene encodes CDR1 SEHNR and CDR2 FQNEAQ (reference sequence). The CDR3 DNA follows: TGTGCCAGCAGCGACATTAACCGGGACAACACAGATACGCAGTATTTT. Amino acid sequence: CASSDINRDNTDTQYF.

The V and J genes are TRBV7-9 and TRBJ2-5; 9 nucleotides align to TRBD1. The V and J ends lost 3 bases and 0 bases, in that order; junction bases with no gene match: 8. CDR3 length equals 17 residues. The germline V gene encodes CDR1 SEHNR and CDR2 FQNEAQ (reference sequence). In nucleotides, the CDR3 is TGTGCCAGCAGCTTTTTAGGGACAGGGAAAGACCAAGAGACCCAGTACTTC. Translating gives CASSFLGTGKDQETQYF.

The chain links TRBV5-1 to TRBJ1-3, with D possibly being TRBD1 (6 bases). V was shortened by 0 bases and J by 0 bases, with 13 bases between the two germline ends. The CDR3 length is 17 residues. Germline CDR1 and CDR2: SGHRS and YFSETQ. CDR3 in DNA: TGCGCCAGCAGCTTGGTCGGGGGCCAGTTCTCTGGAAACACCATATATTTT. Residues: CASSLVGGQFSGNTIYF.

The chain combines TRBV28 with TRBJ1-1; TRBD1 matches at 12 bases. The length of the CDR3 is 17 residues. The ends lost 6 bases at V and 4 bases at J; junction bases unmatched: 12. Germline values: CDR1 MDHEN, CDR2 SYDVKM. CDR3 nucleotide sequence: TGTGCCAGCAGGACGTGGGGGACAGGGGGCACTGCCACTGAAGCTTTCTTT. Translating it yields CASRTWGTGGTATEAFF. Using reference TRBV28 and TRBJ1-1 for the parts outside the CDR3, the full variable domain is DVKVTQSSRYLVKRTGEKVFLECVQDMDHENMFWYRQDPGLGLRLIYFSYDVKMKEKGDIPEGYSVSREKKERFSLILESASTNQTSMYLCASRTWGTGGTATEAFFGQGTRLTVV.

The rearrangement links TRBV10-1 to TRBJ2-3; unclear D gene. The ends were cut back, 4 bases at V and 4 bases at J, with 12 bases in the middle. Germline V CDR1 and CDR2: WNHNN, SYGVQD (reference sequence). This CDR3 comprises 14 residues. The CDR3: CASSVDREADTQYF. DNA for the CDR3: TGCGCCAGCAGTGTTGACCGAGAGGCAGATACGCAGTATTTT.